This passage covers 30 T cell receptor beta chains from one sample sequenced in a study of shared T cell receptors in the human thymus. Using immunoSEQ multiplex PCR, the repertoire was profiled, and TCRdb retains in-frame clones only, with some absent. The sample shows approximately 400,000 clones, around 93% of them seen only once. Sequencing input: thymocytes. Receptors were obtained from a human donor.

The chain couples TRBV4-1 to TRBJ2-5, with 9 bases that match TRBD2. This CDR3 is built from 16 residues. CDR1 is MGHRA and CDR2 is YSYEKL in the germline V gene. V lost 0 bases to trimming and J lost 3 bases; unmatched junction nucleotides: 5. CDR3 DNA: TGCGCCAGCAGCCAAGATCCTAGCGGGAAAAAAGAGACCCAGTACTTC. Translating it yields CASSQDPSGKKETQYF.

The rearrangement uses TRBV6-6 and TRBJ2-1, with TRBD2 as a possible D gene (5 bases). Germline V gene sequence: CDR1 MNHNY, CDR2 SVGAGI (reference sequence). The CDR3 runs to 16 residues. The V and J ends lost 2 bases and 4 bases respectively, with 15 bases between them. The CDR3 sequence is CASSYLGDSMYNEQFF. The CDR3 region has the DNA TGTGCCAGCAGTTACCTGGGAGATAGCATGTACAATGAGCAGTTCTTC.

This rearrangement joins TRBV27 to TRBJ1-4; TRBD1 aligns across 7 bases. J lost 5 bases, V lost 5 bases, and 11 bases had no gene match. The V gene's germline CDR1 is MNHEY and CDR2 SMNVEV (reference sequence). The CDR3 runs to 16 residues. CDR3 sequence: CASSPETTGANEKLFF. The CDR3 region has the DNA TGTGCCAGCAGTCCAGAAACCACAGGGGCCAATGAAAAACTGTTTTTT.

The chain has TRBV6-5 and TRBJ2-7; TRBD2 agrees at 7 bases. The CDR3 is made up of 15 amino acids. CDR1 and CDR2 (germline): MNHEY, SVGAGI. V lost 9 bases and J lost 0; bases outside the gene matches: 11. The CDR3 sequence is CASRTSGKGSYEQYF. In DNA form, the CDR3 reads TGTGCCAGTCGTACAAGCGGGAAGGGCTCCTACGAGCAGTACTTC.

J is TRBJ1-1 and V is TRBV5-1; possibly TRBD1 for D (5 bases). The V gene lost 0 bases and the J gene lost 1 base, with 13 bases spanning the gap. Germline values: CDR1 SGHRS, CDR2 YFSETQ. The CDR3 totals 16 residues. The DNA for the CDR3 is TGCGCCAGCAGCTTGGGACCCCCCACAGGGAACACTGAAGCTTTCTTT. Its protein product is CASSLGPPTGNTEAFF.

The chain uses TRBV28 and TRBJ2-7; 12 bases agree with TRBD1. J gave up 2 bases and V 6 bases, and 2 bases lay outside the gene matches. The CDR3 covers 14 residues. Germline V gene data show CDR1 as MDHEN and CDR2 as SYDVKM. The CDR3 region is CASRGQGATYEQYF. The CDR3 nucleotides read TGTGCCAGCAGGGGACAGGGGGCCACCTACGAGCAGTACTTC.

This sequence joins TRBV19 and TRBJ2-4; TRBD1 agrees at 8 bases. This CDR3 region has 17 residues. After removal of 6 bases from V and 1 base from J, the junction contained 11 bases not matched to a gene. Looked up from germline, CDR1 is LNHDA and CDR2 is SQIVND (reference sequence). The CDR3 is CASSPPGGAEAKNIQYF. The CDR3 nucleotides are TGTGCCAGTAGCCCTCCAGGGGGCGCCGAGGCCAAAAACATTCAGTACTTC.

The rearrangement uses TRBV27 and TRBJ2-1; 9 nucleotides align to TRBD2. J was trimmed by 8 bases and V by 4 bases; bases with no gene match: 12. The CDR3 is 16 amino acids. CDR1 and CDR2 (germline): MNHEY, SMNVEV (reference sequence). The CDR3 DNA follows: TGTGCCAGCAGTTGGCACGCGGCGGGAGGGCCCGATGAGCAGTTCTTC. This translates into CASSWHAAGGPDEQFF.

The CDR3 coding sequence is TGTGCCTGGAGTGGGGGGGAACGGGGCAGCAAAGACACTGAAGCTTTCTTT. Protein product: CAWSGGERGSKDTEAFF. This rearrangement joins TRBV30 to TRBJ1-1, with D possibly being TRBD1 (5 bases). CDR1 and CDR2 from the germline V gene are GTSNPN and SVGIG (reference sequence). The CDR3 extends over 17 amino acids. V shed 1 base and J shed 3 bases, with 21 bases lying between them. Together with reference TRBV30 and TRBJ1-1, the CDR3 gives the full variable domain: SQTIHQWPATLVQPVGSPLSLECTVEGTSNPNLYWYRQAAGRGLQLLFYSVGIGQISSEVPQNLSASRPQDRQFILSSKKLLLSDSGFYLCAWSGGERGSKDTEAFFGQGTRLTVV.

The rearrangement joins TRBV28 to TRBJ2-3, with 8 bases matching TRBD2. Germline V lookup: CDR1 MDHEN, CDR2 SYDVKM. The CDR3 runs 15 residues. V trimming: 6 bases; J trimming: 5 bases; junction bases outside the gene matches: 10. The CDR3 is CASSVGAGGEDTQYF. The CDR3 coding sequence is TGTGCCAGCAGCGTAGGGGCGGGAGGCGAAGATACGCAGTATTTT.

The CDR3 DNA reads TGTGCCAGCAGCTCGCCCGGGGGCAGGGGGAGGGACTATGGCTACACCTTC. Its protein product is CASSSPGGRGRDYGYTF. The rearrangement links TRBV7-2 to TRBJ1-2, with TRBD1 matching 7 bases. V was clipped by 4 bases and J by 3 bases; unmatched bases: 14. This CDR3 comprises 17 residues. In germline, CDR1 is SGHTA, CDR2 FQGNSA.

This chain links TRBV7-9 with TRBJ2-6; D is unresolved. The CDR3 consists of 15 residues. In germline, CDR1 is SEHNR, CDR2 FQNEAQ (reference sequence). Deletions cut 5 bases from V and 3 bases from J, with 11 bases between. The CDR3: CASSPRGIGANVLTF. CDR3 in DNA: TGTGCCAGCAGCCCGCGAGGAATTGGGGCCAACGTCCTGACTTTC.

This clone was observed once. This chain joins TRBV9 and TRBJ1-2; weak D call: TRBD1 (5 bases). Germline V gives CDR1 SGDLS, CDR2 YYNGEE. The CDR3 covers 11 residues. Deletions cut 1 base from V and 8 bases from J, with 6 bases between. CDR3 amino acids: CASSVRGGYTF. The CDR3 DNA reads as TGTGCCAGCAGCGTACGGGGCGGCTACACCTTC.

This chain uses TRBV10-2 with TRBJ1-5; D is undetermined. This CDR3 is 14 amino acids long. Germline values: CDR1 WSHSY, CDR2 SAAADI. V lost 0 bases and J lost 0, with 3 bases in between. CDR3 sequence (DNA): TGCGCCAGCAGTGAGTCGTTTAGCAATCAGCCCCAGCATTTT. It encodes CASSESFSNQPQHF.

The CDR3 nucleotides are TGCGCCAGTCTTGCCGGGACAGGGGGTGGCGATGAGCAGTTCTTC. It encodes CASLAGTGGGDEQFF. The V gene is TRBV5-1, the J gene TRBJ2-1; 11 bases fit TRBD1. The CDR3 has 15 amino acids. CDR1 SGHRS and CDR2 YFSETQ come from the germline V gene. The ends lost 8 bases at V and 8 bases at J; junction bases unmatched: 12.

The rearrangement joins TRBV5-3 to TRBJ2-6; TRBD2 matches at 10 bases. TRBV5-3 is treated as an ORF (open reading frame) with a function not yet certain. This CDR3 contains 19 residues. The junction had 9 bases not matched to a gene; V was cut back by 1 base and J by 2 bases. CDR3 region: CARSLKTSGKSTGANVLTF. The CDR3, as DNA: TGTGCCAGAAGCTTGAAAACTAGCGGGAAGTCTACTGGGGCCAACGTCCTGACTTTC.

V usage is TRBV6-1 and J usage is TRBJ2-5, with TRBD2 matching over 7 bases. This CDR3 region has 15 residues. From germline, CDR1 is MNHNS and CDR2 SASEGT. J gave up 4 bases and V 8 bases, and 13 bases lay outside the gene matches. CDR3 in DNA: TGTGCCAGCCCCTCCCGTGCGGGAGTAGGAGAGACCCAGTACTTC. Residues: CASPSRAGVGETQYF.

The chain is built from TRBV15 and TRBJ2-1; 7 positions match TRBD2. The germline gives CDR1 LNHNV, CDR2 YYDKDF (reference sequence). V gave up 7 bases and J gave up 4 bases; unmatched junction bases: 16. The CDR3 has 17 residues. The CDR3 DNA is TGTGCCACCAACGAAAGGGAGGGGCAGGAACCTTACAATGAGCAGTTCTTC. Amino acids: CATNEREGQEPYNEQFF.

The gene calls are TRBV7-2 and TRBJ2-1, with a weak D call TRBD2 (5 bases). The CDR3 has 15 residues. Looked up from germline, CDR1 is SGHTA and CDR2 is FQGNSA. The V gene lost 3 bases and the J gene lost 8 bases, with 17 bases spanning the gap. DNA of the CDR3: TGTGCCAGCAGCTTTCGAAGGGATAAGGAGGATGAGCAGTTCTTC. Its translation is CASSFRRDKEDEQFF.

The chain is built from TRBV27 and TRBJ2-2; D tentatively reads TRBD1 or TRBD2 (5 bases each). The V and J ends lost 2 bases and 2 bases respectively, with 18 bases between them. CDR1 is MNHEY, CDR2 SMNVEV, per germline (reference sequence). This CDR3 has 18 amino acids. CDR3 amino acids: CASSLLDRRGDNTGELFF. The CDR3 DNA is TGTGCCAGCAGTTTACTCGACAGACGGGGAGATAACACCGGGGAGCTGTTTTTT.

This chain uses TRBV7-6 with TRBJ2-5, with D hard to call. TRBJ2-7 matches the DNA end more closely, so the J call is doubtful. This CDR3 has 12 amino acids. CDR1 and CDR2 from the germline V gene are SGHVS and FNYEAQ. The CDR3 DNA follows: TGTGCCAGCAGCCCCCGGCTGTACGAGCAGTACTTC. Encoded protein: CASSPRLYEQYF.

The genes are TRBV15 and TRBJ2-3, with D perhaps matching TRBD1 (6 bases). CDR3 length: 15 residues. V was cut by 6 bases and J by 2 bases, with 15 bases left in between. Germline assignment: CDR1 LNHNV and CDR2 YYDKDF (reference sequence). CDR3 DNA sequence: TGTGCCACCAGTTCCGACAGGTTATACACAGATACGCAGTATTTT. Amino acid sequence: CATSSDRLYTDTQYF. The full variable domain, its missing parts supplied by reference TRBV15 and TRBJ2-3, is DAMVIQNPRYQVTQFGKPVTLSCSQTLNHNVMYWYQQKSSQAPKLLFHYYDKDFNNEADTPDNFQSRRPNTSFCFLDIRSPGLGDTAMYLCATSSDRLYTDTQYFGPGTRLTVL.

The sample holds a few counts of this clone. The CDR3 loop reads CASTLLGDYGYTF. The CDR3 nucleotides read TGTGCCAGCACCCTACTCGGGGACTATGGCTACACCTTC. The chain couples TRBV7-9 to TRBJ1-2; D not resolved. The V gene lost 7 bases and the J gene lost 3 bases, with 12 bases spanning the gap. Germline V gene sequence: CDR1 SEHNR, CDR2 FQNEAQ (reference sequence). The CDR3 is 13 residues long.

This clone was picked up a small number of times. This rearrangement joins TRBV6-1 to TRBJ2-7, with D perhaps being TRBD1 or TRBD2 (6 bases each). The CDR3 covers 15 residues. CDR1 and CDR2 (germline): MNHNS, SASEGT. V was cut by 6 bases and J by 2 bases, with 17 bases left in between. Here the CDR3 reads CASSPDRTIAYEQYF. The CDR3 DNA sequence: TGTGCCAGCAGCCCCGACAGGACTATCGCCTACGAGCAGTACTTC.

The V call is TRBV4-1, the J call TRBJ1-2; D remains ambiguous. V dropped 1 base and J dropped 4 bases, with 10 bases sitting between them. Germline CDR1 is MGHRA and CDR2 is YSYEKL. The CDR3 extends over 14 amino acids. Here the CDR3 DNA reads TGCGCCAGCAGCCAAGGGTTTGACCCCTATGGCTACACCTTC. Its protein is CASSQGFDPYGYTF.

The chain has TRBV4-3 and TRBJ2-2, with 11 bases that match TRBD2. Germline V lookup: CDR1 LGHNA, CDR2 YSLEER. This CDR3 has 17 amino acids. V lost 2 bases and J lost 1; bases outside the gene matches: 3. CDR3 DNA: TGCGCCAGCAGCCAAACGGGACTAGCGGAGAACACCGGGGAGCTGTTTTTT. Translation: CASSQTGLAENTGELFF.

This chain joins TRBV10-1 and TRBJ2-3; D possibly corresponds to TRBD1 (6 bases). From germline, CDR1 is WNHNN and CDR2 SYGVQD (reference sequence). The ends were cut back, 4 bases at V and 2 bases at J, with 22 bases in the middle. This CDR3 is 18 amino acids long. The DNA of the CDR3 is TGCGCCAGCAGTGGGGCTCTTCAGGGGCTCCTCCTCACAGATACGCAGTATTTT. It translates to CASSGALQGLLLTDTQYF.

This rearrangement joins TRBV7-6 to TRBJ2-1, with 13 bases lining up with TRBD2. CDR1 SGHVS and CDR2 FNYEAQ come from the germline V gene. The CDR3 has 18 amino acids. Losses at the gene ends were 7 bases for V and 5 bases for J; bases not matched to a gene: 14. This CDR3 reads CASTRGPPGLAGNNEQFF. The CDR3 DNA follows: TGTGCCAGCACCCGGGGACCGCCGGGACTAGCGGGAAACAATGAGCAGTTCTTC.

The chain has TRBV6-5 and TRBJ2-3; 10 bases are shared with TRBD2. This CDR3 region has 16 residues. V shed 3 bases and J 3 bases; nucleotides not matched to a gene: 6. Germline-derived CDR1 and CDR2 are MNHEY and SVGAGI. Written as DNA, the CDR3 is TGTGCCAGCAGTTATCGAGCGGGAGGGCCAACAGATACGCAGTATTTT. Translated, it gives CASSYRAGGPTDTQYF.

The CDR3 loop reads CASSMNKWGKYQPQHF. The CDR3, as DNA: TGTGCCAGTAGTATGAATAAGTGGGGGAAGTATCAGCCCCAGCATTTT. The chain joins TRBV19 to TRBJ1-5; possible D gene TRBD1, 5 bases. The germline V gene has CDR1 LNHDA and CDR2 SQIVND (reference sequence). V shed 3 bases and J shed 5 bases, with 17 bases lying between them. The CDR3 sequence is 16 residues long.